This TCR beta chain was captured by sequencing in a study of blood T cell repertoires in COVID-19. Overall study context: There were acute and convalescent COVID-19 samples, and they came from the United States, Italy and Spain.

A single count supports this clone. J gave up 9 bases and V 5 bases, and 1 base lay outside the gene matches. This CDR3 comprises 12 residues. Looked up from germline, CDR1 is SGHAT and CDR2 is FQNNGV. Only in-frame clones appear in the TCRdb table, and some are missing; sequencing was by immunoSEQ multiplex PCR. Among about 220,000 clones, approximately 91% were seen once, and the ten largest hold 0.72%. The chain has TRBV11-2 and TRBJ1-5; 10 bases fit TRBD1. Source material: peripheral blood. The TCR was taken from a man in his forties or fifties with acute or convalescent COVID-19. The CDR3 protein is CASSRDRGPQHF. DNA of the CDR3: TGTGCCAGCAGCAGGGACAGGGGGCCCCAGCATTTT.